A single sample is the source of the 19 T cell receptor beta chains below, sequenced in a study of beta chain features in type 1 diabetes. The authors reverse transcribed all of the isolated RNA, so sequencing captured expressed TCRB transcripts. Generated by immunoSEQ multiplex PCR, the TCRdb table keeps only in-frame clones and is missing some. The table has hundreds of thousands of clones, about 16% seen once; the top ten hold about 0.087%. Sequencing was performed on naive CD4+ T cells from blood. Receptors were obtained from a man younger than 30 in good health.

This clone was seen more than once but under ten times. V gene TRBV2 combines with J gene TRBJ1-5; D is unresolved. Trimming took 4 bases from V and 2 from J, leaving 12 bases between them. CDR1 is SNHLY, CDR2 FYNNEI, per germline. The CDR3 loop spans 15 amino acids. The CDR3 loop reads CASSVEGAGNQPQHF. CDR3 coding DNA: TGTGCCAGCAGTGTGGAGGGCGCCGGCAATCAGCCCCAGCATTTT.

The rearrangement links TRBV10-3 to TRBJ2-1, with D maybe TRBD1 (6 bases). There are 16 residues in the CDR3. V dropped 8 bases and J dropped 6 bases, with 23 bases sitting between them. Looked up from germline, CDR1 is ENHRY and CDR2 is SYGVKD. The CDR3 DNA reads as TGTGCCATCCGAAAGACGACAGGACTGGCCCTCAATGAGCAGTTCTTC. Encoded protein: CAIRKTTGLALNEQFF.

The chain links TRBV7-3 to TRBJ2-2; no definite D call. V was shortened by 1 base and J by 2 bases, with 14 bases between the two germline ends. CDR3 length: 17 residues. Germline V gives CDR1 SGHTA, CDR2 FQGTGA. DNA for the CDR3: TGTGCCAGCAGCTTAAGGGGTGGTGCTACAAACACCGGGGAGCTGTTTTTT. This translates into CASSLRGGATNTGELFF.

This clone has more than one count but fewer than ten. The chain has TRBV6-6 and TRBJ1-1, with a tentative D call TRBD1 (5 bases). The CDR3 consists of 14 residues. Germline values: CDR1 MNHNY, CDR2 SVGAGI (reference sequence). Trimming shortened V by 2 bases and J by 1 base, and 8 bases separated the two germline ends. CDR3 coding DNA: TGTGCCAGCAGTTACCGAGGGACGAACACTGAAGCTTTCTTT. Its translation: CASSYRGTNTEAFF.

This clone was counted a few times. The rearrangement joins TRBV12-5 to TRBJ1-2; D is undetermined. The germline CDR1 and CDR2 sequences are LGHNT and FRNRAP. The germline V and J ends were trimmed by 2 bases and 6 bases, with 4 bases remaining between them. The CDR3 totals 11 residues. The CDR3 region is CASGLLHGYTF. In nucleotides, the CDR3 is TGTGCTAGTGGTTTGCTTCATGGCTACACCTTC.

The V gene is TRBV6-5, the J gene TRBJ2-7; tentative D call: TRBD2 (6 bases). This CDR3 is built from 15 residues. Germline assignment: CDR1 MNHEY and CDR2 SVGAGI. Trimming shortened V by 5 bases and J by 0 bases, and 14 bases separated the two germline ends. The CDR3 here is CASSPPGLGSYEQYF. In DNA form, the CDR3 reads TGTGCCAGCAGTCCGCCGGGACTGGGCTCCTACGAGCAGTACTTC.

This clone has more than one count but fewer than ten. The chain links TRBV25-1 to TRBJ2-1, with 7 nucleotides matching TRBD1. The CDR3 consists of 11 residues. V shed 6 bases and J 15 bases; nucleotides not matched to a gene: 8. Germline assignment: CDR1 MGHDK and CDR2 SYGVNS. DNA of the CDR3: TGTGCCAGCAGGAGAGGGGGCAGTGGGTTCTTC. Protein sequence: CASRRGGSGFF.

This clone was seen at least ten times. The V gene is TRBV21-1, the J gene TRBJ2-5; TRBD1, the D gene given by the table, was not confirmed from the DNA. TRBV21-1 is a documented pseudogene. This CDR3 has 11 residues. CDR3 protein: CASSPQGTQYF. The CDR3 DNA reads as TGTGCCAGCAGCCCCCAGGGTACCCAGTACTTC.

The chain carries TRBV2 and TRBJ2-3, with unresolved D. Germline loops: CDR1 SNHLY, CDR2 FYNNEI. V gave up 6 bases and J gave up 5 bases, with 6 bases separating them. CDR3 length: 11 amino acids. As DNA, the CDR3 is TGTGCCAGCAGGTACCGAGATACGCAGTATTTT. Translating gives CASRYRDTQYF.

In this sample, this clone turned up a few times. J is TRBJ1-2 and V is TRBV14; D remains unclear. Trimming shortened V by 1 base and J by 9 bases, and 9 bases separated the two germline ends. This CDR3 is 12 amino acids long. Looked up from germline, CDR1 is SGHDN and CDR2 is FVKESK. The CDR3, as DNA: TGTGCCAGCAGCCAAGCGGGGTGGAGCTACACCTTC. Its translation is CASSQAGWSYTF.

The rearrangement uses TRBV6-6 and TRBJ1-6, with D possibly being TRBD1 (5 bases). Per the germline V gene, CDR1 is MNHNY and CDR2 is SVGAGI (reference sequence). CDR3 length equals 15 residues. Trimming stripped 2 bases from V and 8 bases from J, with 13 bases between. CDR3 sequence (DNA): TGTGCCAGCAGTTACCGACCCATGGGGGATTCACCCCTCCACTTT. This codes for CASSYRPMGDSPLHF.

The chain is built from TRBV7-2 and TRBJ2-5; TRBD2 matches at 7 bases. Germline V gives CDR1 SGHTA, CDR2 FQGNSA. The CDR3 covers 16 residues. J gave up 1 base and V 4 bases, and 9 bases lay outside the gene matches. The CDR3 coding sequence is TGTGCCAGCAGCTGGAACGGGGGGACGGGCCAAGAGACCCAGTACTTC. Translation gives CASSWNGGTGQETQYF.

The table lists this clone with a few counts. The chain employs TRBV5-4 and TRBJ1-1, with D hard to call. Germline lookup yields CDR1 SGHNT and CDR2 YYREEE (reference sequence). Trimming removed 0 bases from V and 4 bases from J, with 10 bases in between. This CDR3 is 14 amino acids long. This CDR3 reads CASSLGVGSTEAFF. CDR3 DNA sequence: TGTGCCAGCAGCTTGGGTGTAGGGAGCACTGAAGCTTTCTTT.

The gene calls are TRBV27 and TRBJ2-7; TRBD2 agrees at 8 bases. The germline gives CDR1 MNHEY, CDR2 SMNVEV (reference sequence). Germline trimming cut 4 bases from V and 4 bases from J; bases unmatched to any gene: 12. The CDR3 has 16 amino acids. The CDR3 DNA is TGTGCCAGCAGTTCCTGGATGCGGGGGGTGAATTACGAGCAGTACTTC. It codes for CASSSWMRGVNYEQYF.

The chain combines TRBV5-4 with TRBJ2-1; D is perhaps TRBD2 (6 bases). The germline V and J ends were trimmed by 4 bases and 0 bases, with 14 bases remaining between them. Germline lookup yields CDR1 SGHNT and CDR2 YYREEE (reference sequence). The CDR3 runs 16 residues. CDR3 sequence (DNA): TGTGCCAGCAGCCCCTGGACTACTTCCTCCTACAATGAGCAGTTCTTC. The encoded protein is CASSPWTTSSYNEQFF.

The rearrangement joins TRBV12-5 to TRBJ1-2; D is unresolved. This CDR3 spans 16 amino acids. V lost 4 bases, J lost 0 bases, and 15 bases lay in between. Germline CDR1 reads LGHNT; CDR2 reads FRNRAP. CDR3 nucleotide sequence: TGTGCTAGTGGTTCTAGGCCGTTGGGCTCTAACTATGGCTACACCTTC. Translating it yields CASGSRPLGSNYGYTF.

J is TRBJ2-2 and V is TRBV5-1; D possibly corresponds to TRBD2 (6 bases). V gave up 1 base and J gave up 2 bases, with 9 bases separating them. CDR1 SGHRS and CDR2 YFSETQ come from the germline V gene. The CDR3 has 15 amino acids. The DNA of the CDR3 is TGCGCCAGCAGCTTGTCCGGGGGTAACACCGGGGAGCTGTTTTTT. It yields the protein CASSLSGGNTGELFF.

In this sample, this clone turned up a few times. The chain recombines TRBV7-9 with TRBJ1-5, with 8 bases fitting TRBD1. V was pared by 5 bases and J by 7 bases, with 4 bases of the junction left unmatched. Germline V lookup: CDR1 SEHNR, CDR2 FQNEAQ (reference sequence). CDR3 size: 13 residues. The CDR3 reads CASSQGAKQPQHF. The CDR3 nucleotides are TGTGCCAGCAGCCAGGGGGCCAAGCAGCCCCAGCATTTT.

The genes are TRBV10-3 and TRBJ1-1; TRBD1 matches 8 bases. The CDR3 has 11 amino acids. Germline CDR1 and CDR2: ENHRY and SYGVKD. With 4 bases clipped from V and 10 bases from J, the junction kept 2 bases outside the gene matches. Here the CDR3 reads CAISGQGLAFF. The CDR3 DNA sequence: TGTGCCATCAGTGGACAGGGGTTAGCTTTCTTT.